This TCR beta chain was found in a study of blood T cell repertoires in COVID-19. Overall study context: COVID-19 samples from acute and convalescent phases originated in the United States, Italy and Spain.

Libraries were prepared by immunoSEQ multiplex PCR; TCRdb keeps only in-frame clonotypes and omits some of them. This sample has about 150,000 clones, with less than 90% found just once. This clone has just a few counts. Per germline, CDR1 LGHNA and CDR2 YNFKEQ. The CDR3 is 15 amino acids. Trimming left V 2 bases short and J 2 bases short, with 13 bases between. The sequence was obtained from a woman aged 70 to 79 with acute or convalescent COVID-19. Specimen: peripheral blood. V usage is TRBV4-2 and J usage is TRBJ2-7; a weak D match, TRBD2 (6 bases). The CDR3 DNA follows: TGTGCCAGCAGCCAACGGGACGGGAGTACCTACGAGCAGTACTTC. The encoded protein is CASSQRDGSTYEQYF.